This T cell receptor (beta chain) is drawn from a study of cytomegalovirus exposure and HLA in healthy donors (dated by TCRdb to 2016 to 2017). A note on the overall study: An earlier analysis of several hundred of the donors reported about 250 Gb of sequence data and around 120 million unique TCR beta sequences from about 179 million T cells. Roughly 310 gigabases of sequencing data and some 85 million unique TCR sequences were included in an early release covering several hundred HLA-typed donors. Of the approximately 400 genotyped donors, over 80% were placed in the genetic ancestry cluster associated with self-reported Caucasian donors. The study was designed to test whether signatures of past pathogen exposure could be identified by cataloging public T cell receptors. The T cell repertoires of under 750 subjects were profiled by immunosequencing and related to cytomegalovirus serostatus. A separate validation cohort of 100 to 150 different subjects was used in addition to the 666-subject first cohort. The study combined high-throughput TCR immunosequencing, statistical association of individual TCRs with disease status, and machine learning to predict cytomegalovirus infection status. To study patterns of TCR occurrence, a later analysis re-analyzed previously published TCR beta repertoires from around 660 donors and added high-resolution HLA genotyping. In the later analysis, no new phenotypic data were used to find candidate immune exposures; instead, reliance was placed on TCR beta sequences and their occurrence across donors. An earlier analysis of about 600 of the donors used high-throughput TCR beta sequencing to judge whether each TCR beta V gene segment behaved as functional or pseudogenic. Donor age, sex, ethnicity and CMV serostatus were collected together with the repertoire data. In a later genetic analysis, genome-wide SNP genotypes for about three fifths of the 666 donors were used, and that subset was treated as a discovery cohort. All discovery cohort repertoires had been generated using a single sequencing platform. HLA typing included class I and class II loci at four-digit resolution. Typing coverage differed by locus: A, B, C, DRB1 and DQB1 were typed in roughly 629-630 donors, DQA1 in roughly 510, DPA1 in around 580, and DPB1 in 472. Roughly five DR-DQ haplotypes were treated as single units for association and clustering because of strong linkage in the cohort. Among several hundred genotyped donors of the cohort, an average of approximately 200,000 unique TCR beta nucleotide sequences was sequenced per donor, of which about 20% were non-productive.

The cohort comprised under 700 healthy bone marrow donors. Cohort members were all nominally healthy when sampled, although unrecorded immune exposures were likely present. The donor tested CMV seronegative, placing the donor among the 352 seronegative members of the cohort. Each donor provided a peripheral blood sample, and peripheral blood mononuclear cells were used for TCR beta sequencing. The Qiagen DNeasy Blood Extraction Kit was used to extract genomic DNA from the blood cell samples. Library preparation used the immunoSEQ multiplex PCR assay. A mixture of 60 forward primers for TCR Vbeta segments and 13 reverse primers for TCR Jbeta segments was used in the multiplex PCR. The CDR3 region of rearranged TCR beta genes was amplified from genomic DNA with a multiplex PCR assay. On the Illumina HiSeq System, the amplified TCR beta libraries were sequenced as 87-base-pair reads. The authors' analysis ran thus. A later analysis counted tens of millions of unique TCR beta chains across the 640 or so repertoires, and approximately 11 million of these chains were shared by at least two donors. A nearest-neighbor algorithm error-corrected the raw reads and collapsed the reads into unique sequences, merging closely related sequences to remove PCR and sequencing errors. Alignment of CDR3 sequences to IMGT reference sequences was used to assign V, D and J gene segments. For a sequence to be retained, a match of at least six nucleotides was required to both a V gene segment and a J gene segment. A rearrangement counted as productive if the CDR3 had no stop codons and remained in frame with V and J, and every other rearrangement counted as non-productive. Following IMGT convention, CDR3 was defined as the stretch from the second conserved V-encoded cysteine to the conserved J-encoded phenylalanine. The earlier analysis of 587 of the donors excluded sequences that lacked an unambiguous match to a single V gene segment. An earlier analysis of 450 to 650 of the donors called V segments functional above 56.7% productive rearrangements and segregating when the between-donor standard deviation exceeded 5%. A statistical classification framework was developed to diagnose cytomegalovirus status using the catalog of TCR beta chain sequences. In a later analysis, TCR nucleotide sequences were compared against IMGT/GENE-DB human TR gene sequences so that V and J genes could be assigned. The TCRdist pipeline was used in a later analysis to assign CDR3 sequences and most-parsimonious VDJ recombination scenarios. In a later analysis, every TCR beta chain was defined by the combination of its CDR3 amino acid sequence and its V-gene family, and reads without a unique V-gene family were dropped. As a way to deal with suspected cross-contamination and a sequencing artifact, a later analysis dropped roughly 600 nucleotide sequences that were highly shared and had low generation probability. In a later analysis, a clonal expansion index was calculated for each public chain from normalized within-repertoire ranks of inferred template counts. Generation probabilities in a later analysis came from a VDJ recombination model fitted to out-of-frame rearrangements, and those results were checked against IGoR. Hypergeometric tests were used in a later analysis to score TCR-TCR, TCR-HLA and TCR-CMV co-occurrence, with a repertoire-size bias correction applied to the TCR pairs. A later analysis estimated false discovery rates by permuting HLA or CMV assignments 20 times. In a later analysis, co-occurring TCRs were grouped with DBSCAN, and TCRdist sequence similarity was added when clustering was performed within HLA-allele-positive subsets. Co-occurrence clustering excluded repertoires with fewer than 30,000 or more than 120,000 public chains, plus five with anomalous nucleotide sharing. What TCRdb holds here is the immuneACCESS table cut down to in-frame rearrangements. Part of the clones is not present; checked against another copy, under half of the missing clones reflect an unresolved V gene, and the others are unexplained. V, J and clone size are taken as reported in that table, and D and trimming were inferred from the DNA itself. This sample is represented by fewer than 200,000 clones; roughly two thirds of them were singletons. The top ten constitute approximately 2.5% of the sample.

The junction shows trimming of 5 bases on V and 0 bases on J, plus 14 bases between the germline ends. CDR1 and CDR2 (SGHVS, FQNEAQ) derive from the germline V gene. The CDR3, cysteine through phenylalanine, is 16 amino acids long. Left in the record is the CDR3 DNA by itself, 48 bases read in frame from the first base. What the authors observed across the whole study: In the study, about 150 TCR beta chains were listed as associated with cytomegalovirus. Presence/absence analyses assumed roughly uniform sequencing depth across donors, an assumption that may not hold. At a false discovery rate of 0.05, a later analysis linked around 15,000 TCR beta sequences to specific HLA alleles. Because counts were too low, roughly 18 rarely observed V segments, including chromosome 9 orphons, were left out of the earlier analysis of roughly 600 of the donors. A later genetic analysis reported fewer N-insertions in productive TCRs among donors in an Asian-associated ancestry cluster than the 666-donor mean. In a later analysis, HLA-associated TCR beta chains showed more clonal expansion and lower generation probabilities than non-associated chains that were equally common. In vitro tests confirmed that three of the cytomegalovirus-associated TCR beta chains recognize cytomegalovirus antigens. Most TCR sequences were observed very rarely across donors, whereas some public TCRs were present in many individuals. Some IMGT-functional V segments, including TRBV6-2 and TRBV6-3, could not be told apart with the 87-base-pair reads, so those segments were excluded. In an earlier analysis of fewer than 700 of the donors, most TCR beta V segments appeared in productive rearrangements about 90% or about 30% of the time, broadly matching IMGT annotations. Because HLA typing was unavailable for some donors at each locus, only the typed subset was used in association tests. When HLA alleles, especially DR and DQ, strongly co-occurred, attributing TCR associations to individual alleles was difficult. A cluster of highly shared sequence variants was judged likely to represent a technical artifact of the sequencing pipeline. It was suggested by the authors that the approach could potentially be generalized to other disease states and immunological phenotypes. In a later analysis, TCR association rates were found to vary across HLA loci, with the most associated TCRs seen for DRB1 alleles and the fewest for HLA-C alleles. A later genetic analysis associated a missense DCLRE1C variant with V-gene and J-gene trimming of TCR beta chains, and an independent cohort replicated the association. Several of the top co-occurrence clusters appeared to be linked to parvovirus B19, influenza, CMV and Epstein-Barr virus, according to a later analysis. In a later analysis, most CMV-associated TCR beta chains were found to appear HLA-restricted, with HLA associations seemingly driven largely by CMV exposure. Cytomegalovirus status was reported to be diagnosed by the classifier with high specificity and sensitivity in both the original and validation cohorts. A further reported finding was that TCR beta sequences accurately predicted the HLA-A and HLA-B alleles for most subjects in the first cohort. In this cohort, only TCR beta chains were sequenced, and detectable features were limited by the absence of alpha or paired-chain data. The only immune exposure information available for the cohort was CMV serostatus. Linkage disequilibrium might explain the correlated functional status among segregating V segments, but an unknown experimental factor could not be ruled out.

A remark on this clone: The antigen it binds to is not known. No much larger clone is present one base from it, and per-base qualities are unavailable.

Sequenced material: PBMCs. The chain is assembled from TRBV7-8 and TRBJ1-3; there is no confident call for the D gene. This TCR derives from a woman in her twenties or thirties in good health and CMV-seronegative. The nucleotides are TGTGCCAGCAGCCCCTATCCTCTTAGCTCTGGAAACACCATATATTTT. Its protein product is CASSPYPLSSGNTIYF.